This T cell receptor (beta chain) was profiled in a study of tumor and adjacent non-tumor tissue in lung cancer. Whole-study results and caveats: Tumor repertoires had a smaller top 100 clone share than normal lung.

The library came from three nested PCR rounds adapted from ARM-PCR protocols. TCRdb passed the multiplex PCR reads through MiXCR, listing each CDR3 protein once. This table has approximately 71,000 distinct CDR3 sequences, 60% appearing once. No cell sorting was done before RNA was extracted from the tissue. Chemotherapy-naive patients with new lung cancer underwent thoracic surgery in China, August–November 2014. V was pared by 8 bases and J by 1 base, with 17 bases between. This CDR3 comprises 15 residues. Germline loops: CDR1 ENHRY, CDR2 SYGVKD. This clonotype occurred many times. The antigen remains undetermined.

The source material was lung tumor tissue. This TCR came from a man aged 50-60 years with non-small cell lung cancer. This chain joins TRBV10-3 and TRBJ1-1; D call uncertain. The CDR3 sequence is CAIVRTLSGNTEAFF. The DNA of the CDR3 is TGTGCCATCGTCCGGACGCTATCAGGGAACACTGAAGCTTTCTTT.